Listed below are T cell receptor beta chains from one sample, sequenced in a study of T-cell memory formation after mild COVID-19. TCRdb analysed the 5' RACE reads with MiXCR anew, one entry per CDR3 protein. The table has about 400,000 distinct CDR3 sequences, roughly 17% seen once; the top ten hold about 22%. The source material was PBMCs or a T cell subset sorted from them (not recorded which). Receptors were obtained from a man aged 18 to 35 who had mild COVID-19 (a few samples of this study predate the infection). Cell type and time point are not known. Both conserved end residues are part of each CDR3. The D gene is left open where the match is weak. Clone sizes are given selectively: once, few, many, or a class where the clone is expanded.

length: 14
D: TRBD2
size: many
J: TRBJ2-5
V: TRBV20-1
CDR3: CSAHKRGGQETQYF
DNA: TGCAGTGCCCATAAGCGGGGGGGCCAGGAGACCCAGTACTTC

length: 19
D: TRBD2
size: NA
J: TRBJ2-3
V: TRBV10-3
CDR3: CAISESPGTSEKLPDTQYF
DNA: TGTGCCATCAGTGAGTCTCCCGGGACTAGCGAAAAACTTCCAGATACGCAGTATTTT

length: 13
D: NA
size: many
J: TRBJ1-1
V: TRBV7-6
CDR3: CASSSRAGTEAFF
DNA: TGTGCCAGCAGCTCCAGGGCTGGGACTGAAGCTTTCTTT

length: 15
D: TRBD1
size: few
J: TRBJ1-6
V: TRBV11-2
CDR3: CASSPGQVYNSPLHF
DNA: TGTGCCAGCAGCCCGGGACAGGTCTATAATTCACCCCTCCACTTT

length: 12
D: TRBD1
size: NA
J: TRBJ1-2
V: TRBV10-3
CDR3: CAIRRQGYGYTF
DNA: TGTGCCATCAGAAGACAGGGCTATGGCTACACCTTC

length: 15
D: TRBD1
size: NA
J: TRBJ2-5
V: TRBV11-3
CDR3: CASTTFDRGNVTQYF
DNA: TGTGCCAGCACCACTTTTGACAGGGGGAATGTGACCCAGTACTTC

length: 16
D: NA
size: few
J: TRBJ2-3
V: TRBV27
CDR3: CASSLRDWRSTDTQYF
DNA: TGTGCCAGCAGCCTAAGGGACTGGAGGAGCACAGATACGCAGTATTTT

length: 14
D: NA
size: few
J: TRBJ1-1
V: TRBV7-9
CDR3: CASSYRRGNTEAFF
DNA: TGTGCCAGCAGCTACCGGCGGGGGAACACTGAAGCTTTCTTT

length: 16
D: NA
size: NA
J: TRBJ2-1
V: TRBV5-5
CDR3: CASSLFQAASYNEQFF
DNA: TGTGCCAGCAGCTTGTTCCAGGCAGCCTCCTACAATGAGCAGTTCTTC

length: 13
D: TRBD1
size: NA
J: TRBJ1-2
V: TRBV7-2
CDR3: CASSRTGLYGYTF
DNA: TGTGCCAGCAGCCGGACAGGGCTCTATGGCTACACCTTC

length: 14
D: NA
size: few
J: TRBJ2-5
V: TRBV6-5
CDR3: CASRGGTNQETQYF
DNA: TGTGCCAGCAGGGGAGGGACAAACCAAGAGACCCAGTACTTC

length: 16
D: TRBD1
size: few
J: TRBJ1-1
V: TRBV5-1
CDR3: CASSSAPTGGYTEAFF
DNA: TGCGCCAGCAGCTCGGCCCCGACAGGGGGTTACACTGAAGCTTTCTTT

length: 11
D: NA
size: few
J: TRBJ1-1
V: TRBV11-2
CDR3: CASSRAQGAFF
DNA: TGTGCCAGCAGCAGGGCCCAAGGAGCTTTCTTT